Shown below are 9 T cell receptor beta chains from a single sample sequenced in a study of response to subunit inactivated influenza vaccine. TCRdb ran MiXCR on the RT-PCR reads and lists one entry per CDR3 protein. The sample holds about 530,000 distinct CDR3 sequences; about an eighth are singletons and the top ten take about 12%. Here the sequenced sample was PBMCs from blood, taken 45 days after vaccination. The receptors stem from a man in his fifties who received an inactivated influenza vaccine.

CDR3 loop: CASSWTRGQGSYEQYF. The CDR3 region has the DNA TGTGCCAGCAGCTGGACTCGGGGACAGGGCTCCTACGAGCAGTACTTC. J is TRBJ2-7 and V is TRBV5-6, with TRBD1 matching over 9 bases. The CDR3 is 16 residues long. V was clipped by 3 bases and J by 0 bases; unmatched bases: 7. CDR1 SGHDT and CDR2 YYEEEE come from the germline V gene. The full variable domain, in which reference TRBV5-6 and TRBJ2-7 provide the parts outside the CDR3, is DAGVTQSPTHLIKTRGQQVTLRCSPKSGHDTVSWYQQALGQGPQFIFQYYEEEERQRGNFPDRFSGHQFPNYSSELNVNALLLGDSALYLCASSWTRGQGSYEQYFGPGTRLTVT.

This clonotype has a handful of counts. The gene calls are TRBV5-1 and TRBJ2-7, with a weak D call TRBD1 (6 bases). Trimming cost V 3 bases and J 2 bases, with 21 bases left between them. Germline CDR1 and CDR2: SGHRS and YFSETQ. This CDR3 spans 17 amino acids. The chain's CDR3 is CASSSHSGQTLTYEQYF. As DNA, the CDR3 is TGCGCCAGCAGCTCCCATTCGGGACAAACTTTAACCTACGAGCAGTACTTC.

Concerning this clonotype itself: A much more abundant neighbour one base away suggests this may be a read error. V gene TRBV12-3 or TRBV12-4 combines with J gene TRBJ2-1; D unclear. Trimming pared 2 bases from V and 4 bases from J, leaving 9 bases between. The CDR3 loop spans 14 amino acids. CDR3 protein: CASSLTWLYNEQFF. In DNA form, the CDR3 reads TGTGCCAGCAGTTTAACTTGGCTGTACAATGAGCAGTTCTTC.

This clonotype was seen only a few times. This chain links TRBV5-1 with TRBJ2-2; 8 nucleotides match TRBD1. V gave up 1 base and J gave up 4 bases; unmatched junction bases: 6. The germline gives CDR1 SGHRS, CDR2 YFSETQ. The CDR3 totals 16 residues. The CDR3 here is CASSLRQGAGTGELFF. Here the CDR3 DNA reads TGCGCCAGCAGCTTGCGTCAGGGGGCTGGCACCGGGGAGCTGTTTTTT.

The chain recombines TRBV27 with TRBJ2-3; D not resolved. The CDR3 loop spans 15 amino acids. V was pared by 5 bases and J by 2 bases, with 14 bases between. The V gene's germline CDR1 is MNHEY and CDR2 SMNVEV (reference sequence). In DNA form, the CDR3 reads TGTGCCAGCAGTCCCACGGGCTACCACACAGATACGCAGTATTTT. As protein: CASSPTGYHTDTQYF.

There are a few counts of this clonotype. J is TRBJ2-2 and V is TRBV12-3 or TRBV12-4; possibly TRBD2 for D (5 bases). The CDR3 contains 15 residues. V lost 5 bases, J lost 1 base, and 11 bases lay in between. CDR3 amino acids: CASSQGRGNTGELFF. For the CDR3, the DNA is TGTGCCAGCAGTCAAGGGAGAGGGAACACCGGGGAGCTGTTTTTT.

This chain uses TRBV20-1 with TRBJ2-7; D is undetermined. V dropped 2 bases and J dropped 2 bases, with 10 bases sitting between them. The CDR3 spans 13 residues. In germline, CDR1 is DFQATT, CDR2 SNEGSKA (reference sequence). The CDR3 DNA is TGCAGTGCTAGACCGACACACCCCTACGAGCAGTACTTC. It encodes CSARPTHPYEQYF.

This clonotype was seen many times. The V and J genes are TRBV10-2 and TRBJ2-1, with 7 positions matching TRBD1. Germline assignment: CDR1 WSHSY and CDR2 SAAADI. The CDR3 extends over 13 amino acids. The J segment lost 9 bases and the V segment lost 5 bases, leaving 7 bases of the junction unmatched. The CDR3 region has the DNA TGCGCCAGCAGTACAGGGGAATGGGGTGAGCAGTTCTTC. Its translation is CASSTGEWGEQFF.

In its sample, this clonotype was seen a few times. CDR3 loop: CAATGGRNLEAFF. The CDR3 DNA sequence: TGTGCCGCGACAGGGGGCAGGAACCTTGAAGCTTTCTTT. The V and J genes are TRBV10-3 and TRBJ1-1, with 10 bases matching TRBD1. CDR1 and CDR2 from the germline V gene are ENHRY and SYGVKD. CDR3 length: 13 residues. With 11 bases clipped from V and 7 bases from J, the junction kept 10 bases outside the gene matches.